This T cell receptor (beta chain) was documented in a study of T cells after yellow fever vaccination. Background on the study: Those fractions that held only low numbers of cells were prepared using the SMART-Seq v4 Ultra Low Input RNA kit. Whole-study results and caveats: Contaminating bulk clonotypes could be abundant in FACS-sorted repertoires. Clones that expanded after primary vaccination mostly reappeared after the booster (96% CD4, approximately 85% CD8).

For this clonotype: Antigen: not known.

This CDR3 comprises 13 residues. V lost 7 bases to trimming and J lost 6 bases; unmatched junction nucleotides: 7. Germline V lookup: CDR1 SGHDT, CDR2 YYEEEE. TCRdb reprocessed the 5' RACE reads with MiXCR, giving one entry per CDR3 protein. In the table there are 620,000 or so distinct CDR3 sequences, about 15% of which are singletons. This receptor was obtained from a man between 18 and 35 years old who received the YFV17D yellow fever vaccine. This specimen was PBMCs, taken less than 6 days after the first yellow fever vaccination. The chain carries TRBV5-6 and TRBJ1-2, with 9 bases aligning to TRBD1. Written as DNA, the CDR3 is TGTGCCAGCGATCTACAGGGGGCAGATGGCTACACCTTC. It encodes CASDLQGADGYTF.